What follows is one T cell receptor beta chain and its context. The sample holds a few counts of this clonotype. No cognate antigen has been identified for it. The sample holds no much larger clone one base away, and base qualities are not on file. The source of the sample is a study of T-cell memory formation after mild COVID-19 (dated by TCRdb to the early 2020s). Broadly, across the study: TCR sequence clusters from the two donors were largely donor specific. In two donors, T-cell clones that expanded and contracted after mild COVID-19 were tracked by sequencing TCRalpha and TCRbeta repertoires over time. Two young, previously healthy adult volunteers, one female and one male, were included in the cohort.

The listed sequencing device is Illumina NovaSeq 6000. TCRalpha and TCRbeta cDNA libraries were constructed by 5'RACE with constant-segment primers, with sample barcodes and unique molecular identifiers being introduced. Trizol reagent was used to extract RNA from every sample. Amplification of the libraries took two PCR steps, and the second step added a second sample barcode plus Illumina TruSeq adapters. Sequencing of libraries was performed on an Illumina NovaSeq with 2 x 150 bp paired-end reads. In the paper's pipeline: The reads were demultiplexed and collapsed into UMI-guided consensus sequences using migec v1.2.7. With mixcr v2.1.11, UMI consensuses were aligned to TRA and TRB V and J templates and assembled into clonotypes. A clonotype was counted as expanded or contracted only when both edgeR and NoisET called the clonotype significant, with the noise models trained on biological replicates. For edgeR calls, the cutoffs were a false discovery rate-adjusted p below 0.01 and a log2 fold-change threshold of 1. As an exploratory analysis of dynamics, PCA with hierarchical clustering was applied to max-normalized trajectories of the 1000 most abundant clonotypes. Each responding clone was given a CD4 or CD8 phenotype based on the CD4+ and CD8+ repertoires, which had been sequenced separately. Clones were called with MiXCR by TCRdb after fastp trimmed the public reads at Q25, and only in-frame beta chains were retained. Rows with one shared CDR3 protein collapse into an entry with the most common genes and DNA. For this entry, the V and J calls and clone size follow TCRdb and not the study's own pipeline. For this sample there are roughly 610,000 distinct CDR3 sequences; 15% to 20% appear just once. Together, the top ten hold roughly 8% of the sample.

Findings and caveats that apply to the study as a whole: Contracting CD4+ clones were found mainly in CM and EM memory subsets, while CD8+ clones were enriched in EMRA. Some responding clones were detected in pre-infection memory, which suggested that pre-existing cross-reactive memory T cells had joined the SARS-CoV-2 response. Only a couple of mild cases were covered in the study, and larger cohorts including severe cases with pre-infection samples were considered necessary. Balanced CD4/CD8 phenotypes were observed for clones contracting from day 15 to 85, whereas a bias towards CD4+ was observed for a second wave of clones expanding from day 15 to 37. SARS-CoV-2 specificity was not confirmed for the second-wave clones peaking on day 37.

Ficoll-Paque density gradient centrifugation was used to isolate PBMCs. From the cysteine up to the phenylalanine, the CDR3 has a length of 14 residues. CDR3 DNA is the only sequence kept; it has 42 bases, read in frame from the first base. Trimming at the junction amounts to 5 bases on V and 2 bases on J, and the germline ends lie 8 bases apart. CDR1 KGHDR and CDR2 SFDVKD are derived from the germline V gene. Rearrangement joined TRBV24-1 to TRBJ2-2, with the D gene call left open. Specimen: PBMCs or a T cell subset sorted from them (not recorded which). The clonotype comes from an adult woman who had mild COVID-19 (a few samples of this study predate the infection). The sample titles of this study are shuffled in the database, so cell type and time point are left out; the donor was told from shared clones. CDR3 protein: CATSGSRNTGELFF. In nucleotides, the sequence is TGTGCCACCAGTGGGTCCAGAAACACCGGGGAGCTGTTTTTT.